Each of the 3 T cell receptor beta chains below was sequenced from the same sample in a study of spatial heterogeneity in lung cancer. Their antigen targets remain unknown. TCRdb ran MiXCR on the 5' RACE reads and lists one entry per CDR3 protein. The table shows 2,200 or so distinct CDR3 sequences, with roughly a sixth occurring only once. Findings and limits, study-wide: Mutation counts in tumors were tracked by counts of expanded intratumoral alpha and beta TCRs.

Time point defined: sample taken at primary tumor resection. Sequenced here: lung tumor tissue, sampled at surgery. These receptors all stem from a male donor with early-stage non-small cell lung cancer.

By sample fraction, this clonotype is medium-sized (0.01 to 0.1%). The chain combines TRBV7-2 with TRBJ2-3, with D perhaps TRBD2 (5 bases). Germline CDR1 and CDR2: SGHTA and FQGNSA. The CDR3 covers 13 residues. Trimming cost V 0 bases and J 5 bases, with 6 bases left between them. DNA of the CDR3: TGTGCCAGCAGCTTAGCCGGGGTAGATACGCAGTATTTT. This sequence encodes CASSLAGVDTQYF.

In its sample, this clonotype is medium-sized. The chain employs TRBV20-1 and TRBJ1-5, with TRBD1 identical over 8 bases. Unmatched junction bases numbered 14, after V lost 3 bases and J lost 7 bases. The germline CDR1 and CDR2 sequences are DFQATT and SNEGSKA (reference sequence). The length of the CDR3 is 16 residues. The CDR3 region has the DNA TGCAGTGCTAGGGGGGCCGGACAGGGTTCGGGACAGCCCCAGCATTTT. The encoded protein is CSARGAGQGSGQPQHF.

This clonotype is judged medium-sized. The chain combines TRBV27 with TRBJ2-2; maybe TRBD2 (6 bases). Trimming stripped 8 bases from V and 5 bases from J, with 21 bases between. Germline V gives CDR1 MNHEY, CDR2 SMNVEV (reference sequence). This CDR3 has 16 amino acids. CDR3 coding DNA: TGTGCCAGCCTCCCCGGCGGGAATTTGGGAACCGGGGAGCTGTTTTTT. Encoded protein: CASLPGGNLGTGELFF.